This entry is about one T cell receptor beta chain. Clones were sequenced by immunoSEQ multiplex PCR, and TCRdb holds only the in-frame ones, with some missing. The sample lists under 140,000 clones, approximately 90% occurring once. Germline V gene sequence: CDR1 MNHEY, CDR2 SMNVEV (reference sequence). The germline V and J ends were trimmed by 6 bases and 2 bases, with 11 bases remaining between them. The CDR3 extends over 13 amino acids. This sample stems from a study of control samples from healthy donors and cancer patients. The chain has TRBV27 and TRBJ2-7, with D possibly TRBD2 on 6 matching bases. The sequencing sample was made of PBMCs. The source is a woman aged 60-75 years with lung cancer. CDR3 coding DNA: TGTGCCAGCAGCGTCGGGAGCGCCTACGAGCAGTACTTC. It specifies CASSVGSAYEQYF.